Presented here are 7 T cell receptor beta chains from one specimen sequenced in a study of shared clonotypes between healthy human individuals. Naive CD8 cells lacked CD45RO and underwent positive selection for CCR7, leaving out terminally differentiated effector memory CD45RA+ cells. Data came from immunoSEQ multiplex PCR; TCRdb stores just in-frame clones and leaves some out. The table lists around 2,000,000 clones, roughly 91% of them singletons, with approximately 1.7% in the top ten. The material sequenced was naive CD8+ T cells from PBMCs. These receptors all stem from a man between 18 and 29 years old in good health. Some clones in this sample may be carry-over from other donors' samples.

In its sample, this clone was seen a few times. The chain carries TRBV30 and TRBJ1-1; maybe TRBD1 (6 bases). The germline V gene encodes CDR1 GTSNPN and CDR2 SVGIG (reference sequence). The CDR3 is 13 residues long. The ends were cut back, 7 bases at V and 1 base at J, with 13 bases in the middle. The DNA of the CDR3 is TGTGCCTCCGAAAAGACAGGGAACACTGAAGCTTTCTTT. It specifies CASEKTGNTEAFF.

The chain carries TRBV19 and TRBJ1-1; 7 bases are shared with TRBD1. Germline V gene lookup returns CDR1 LNHDA and CDR2 SQIVND (reference sequence). There are 14 residues in the CDR3. J lost 7 bases, V lost 3 bases, and 8 bases had no gene match. CDR3 sequence: CASSMLAGGREAFF. The CDR3, as DNA: TGTGCCAGTAGTATGCTGGCAGGGGGACGTGAAGCTTTCTTT.

CDR3: CAAMDSPRGGYTF. The CDR3 DNA is TGTGCCGCCATGGACAGTCCGCGGGGTGGCTACACCTTC. The chain links TRBV27 to TRBJ1-2, with D perhaps matching TRBD1 (6 bases). CDR1 is MNHEY, CDR2 SMNVEV, per germline (reference sequence). The V and J ends lost 11 bases and 7 bases respectively, with 20 bases between them. This CDR3 has 13 residues.

The chain joins TRBV13 to TRBJ2-7, with 11 nucleotides matching TRBD2. This CDR3 has 19 residues. CDR1 and CDR2 (germline): PRHDT, FYEKMQ (reference sequence). V was clipped by 4 bases and J by 2 bases; unmatched bases: 16. CDR3 residues: CASSSLRVRLAGRTYEQYF. The CDR3 DNA follows: TGTGCCAGCAGCTCCCTCCGGGTCCGACTAGCGGGAAGAACCTACGAGCAGTACTTC.

The genes are TRBV7-9 and TRBJ2-7; 10 nucleotides match TRBD1. Germline values: CDR1 SEHNR, CDR2 FQNEAQ (reference sequence). V shed 5 bases, J shed 6 bases, and the junction held 13 bases outside the gene matches. The CDR3 is 16 residues long. This CDR3 is CASSIRDRGRSGEQYF. DNA for the CDR3: TGTGCCAGCAGCATCAGAGACAGGGGGCGAAGCGGCGAGCAGTACTTC. The variable domain in full, completed from reference TRBV7-9 and TRBJ2-7, reads DTGVSQNPRHKITKRGQNVTFRCDPISEHNRLYWYRQTLGQGPEFLTYFQNEAQLEKSRLLSDRFSAERPKGSFSTLEIQRTEQGDSAMYLCASSIRDRGRSGEQYFGPGTRLTVT.

J is TRBJ2-3 and V is TRBV30, with D perhaps matching TRBD2 (5 bases). Germline CDR1 and CDR2: GTSNPN and SVGIG (reference sequence). The CDR3 is 14 amino acids. V was pared by 4 bases and J by 2 bases, with 13 bases between. The CDR3 DNA follows: TGTGCCTGGATCATGAGGGATCTCACAGATACGCAGTATTTT. It specifies CAWIMRDLTDTQYF.

The sample holds one count of this clone. The chain couples TRBV10-3 to TRBJ2-3, with 8 bases that match TRBD1. Germline CDR1 ENHRY, CDR2 SYGVKD. V shed 6 bases, J shed 2 bases, and the junction held 10 bases outside the gene matches. The CDR3 has 16 amino acids. The CDR3, as DNA: TGTGCCATCAGCGCTGGACAGGGCACGTTCACAGATACGCAGTATTTT. Amino acid sequence: CAISAGQGTFTDTQYF.